This entry features one T cell receptor (beta chain) sequence. Scientists amplified the TCR beta CDR3 regions from RNA transcripts. Investigators did first-round RT-PCR with HTBI primers, then second-round multiplex PCR. TCRdb recomputed calls from the multiplex PCR reads with MiXCR, one row per CDR3 protein. The repertoire consists of 650,000 to 900,000 distinct CDR3 sequences, with 40% occurring once and the leading ten covering about 40%. As the starting material, around 10 ml of fresh peripheral blood yielded the PBMCs. The CDR3 has 18 residues. The V gene's germline CDR1 is MNHNS and CDR2 SASEGT. Unmatched junction bases numbered 12, after V lost 5 bases and J lost 4 bases. This entry comes from a study of Graves' ophthalmopathy and Graves' hyperthyroidism.

The origin of this receptor is an adult man with Graves' ophthalmopathy. The gene calls are TRBV6-1 and TRBJ1-6, with 9 positions matching TRBD1. Material: peripheral blood. The chain's CDR3 is CASSSFRDRDNYNSPLHF. The DNA for the CDR3 is TGTGCCAGCAGTTCGTTTCGGGACAGGGACAATTATAATTCACCCCTCCACTTT.